The present T cell receptor (beta chain) was sequenced within a study of T cells in Graves' hyperthyroidism and ophthalmopathy. TCR beta CDR3 regions were amplified from RNA. Initially, a first-round RT-PCR of the TCR CDR3 employed the HTBI primer set. TCRdb processed the multiplex PCR reads anew with MiXCR; each CDR3 protein has one entry. The sample yields about 560,000 distinct CDR3 sequences, over 15% seen once. This clonotype was recorded at least ten times. The CDR3 extends over 14 amino acids. CDR1 SNHLY and CDR2 FYNNEI come from the germline V gene. Deletions cut 1 base from V and 3 bases from J, with 7 bases between.

The sequencing input was blood. This receptor was identified in a woman between 18 and 30 years old with Graves' hyperthyroidism. The V call is TRBV2, the J call TRBJ2-1, with D tentatively TRBD1 (6 bases). The CDR3 spells CASSEGGHYNEQFF. The CDR3 DNA sequence: TGTGCCAGCAGTGAAGGGGGGCACTACAATGAGCAGTTCTTC.